This TCR beta chain appears in the sequencing data of a study of monozygotic twins with inflammatory bowel disease (dated by TCRdb to the late 2010s). Context from the whole study: In total, 28 monozygotic twin pairs made up the full study: 19 Danish pairs, all IBD-discordant, plus nine German pairs, of which four were IBD-concordant and five were IBD-discordant. Each individual had, on average, about 151 000 unique TCRalpha sequences and 181 000 unique TCRbeta sequences available for analysis. Disease-associated traits were sought mainly through comparisons between IBD patients and their genetically identical healthy co-twins within discordant pairs. General study outcomes and caveats: Differing immunosuppressive treatments among patients may have added background noise and inter-individual variability to the repertoires. The analysis was unable to tell different T cell subtypes apart. Measured by the inverse Simpson index, TCRbeta repertoire diversity was lower in IBD patients than in their healthy co-twins. Fewer clonotypes were shared with other individuals by IBD patients than by healthy twins, most markedly in patients showing signs of disease activity. No difference in repertoire similarity was observed between concordant and discordant twins, possibly owing to limited statistical power. No single strong signal or clonotype linked to IBD turned up in the results, so the idea that one exists was not supported.

Receptor libraries were prepared by 5' RACE. Preparation of each TCR library used approximately 3,700 ng of total RNA. For each sample, cDNA synthesis was carried out in eight separate reactions using SMARTScribe reverse transcriptase. During cDNA synthesis, template switching introduced unique molecular identifiers that contained a 6-nucleotide sample barcode. Amplification of TCRalpha and TCRbeta cDNA involved two nested PCRs of 16 and 9 cycles, and each PCR was followed by bead purification. Before amplification, the cDNA was treated with uracil DNA-glycosylase and purified using the QIAquick PCR purification kit. The second PCR was the step at which Illumina TruSeq-compatible adapters and sample-specific barcodes were added. TapeStation and Qubit were used to check library quality and concentration, and roughly 4.6 ng of each library was pooled. The pooled libraries were sequenced with 2 x 100 bp reads and custom sequencing primers on an Illumina HiSeq2500 single-index Rapid Run. In the paper's pipeline: MiGEC version 1.2.6 was used for UMI-based consensus assembly to correct PCR and sequencing errors. MiXCR version 2.1.1 was used to carry out V(D)J alignment, clonotype assembly and CDR3 extraction. To normalise gene usage, clonotype sharing and MAIT/NKT TCR abundance, the top 1000, 10 000 and 20 000 clonotypes in each sample were analysed. After downsampling to 27 000 UMIs, diversity was calculated as the inverse Simpson index using the vegan R package. Paired Mann-Whitney U tests were applied to discordant twin pairs, and Benjamini-Hochberg correction was used for multiple testing. The reads were reprocessed in TCRdb, with one entry per CDR3 protein sequence and no accompanying DNA. What appears here as the V and J calls and clone size reflects TCRdb's work, not the paper's. This sample's table contains 420,000 or so distinct CDR3 sequences. The ten biggest clones cover around 2.4% of the sample.

Notes on this clonotype: Its binding antigen is unknown.

A roughly 2.4 ml peripheral blood sample was drawn into PAXgene tubes per donor and stored at -80°C. Without T cell sorting, total RNA was isolated from whole blood using the PAXgene blood miRNA kit on an automated QIAcube. Peripheral blood from monozygotic twin pairs concordant or discordant for inflammatory bowel disease was subjected to deep TCRalpha and TCRbeta repertoire profiling with unique molecular barcoding. Smoking habits were recorded for all twin pairs, and each individual was classified as a current, former or never smoker. Reading from cysteine to phenylalanine, the CDR3 counts 15 amino acids. No DNA accompanies this entry. The germline V gene (reference sequence) provides CDR1 SEHNR and CDR2 FQNEAQ.

The source material was blood. The rearrangement combines TRBV7-9 with TRBJ1-1; as DNA is missing, the TRBD1 call by TCRdb cannot be tested. The receptor was derived from a human donor with ulcerative colitis or Crohn's disease, or a healthy co-twin of an affected twin (not recorded which). The CDR3 is CASSPPGAPGTEAFF. The full variable domain, with segments outside the CDR3 supplied by the reference TRBV7-9 and TRBJ1-1 proteins, appears as DTGVSQNPRHKITKRGQNVTFRCDPISEHNRLYWYRQTLGQGPEFLTYFQNEAQLEKSRLLSDRFSAERPKGSFSTLEIQRTEQGDSAMYLCASSPPGAPGTEAFFGQGTRLTVV.